This TCR beta chain was identified during a study of CD8 T cells in Susac syndrome. Study-wide findings and caveats: The study acknowledged a relatively small number of individuals in its TCR sequencing and HLA analysis.

Negative magnetic isolation gave CD8+ and CD4+ cells; FACS enriched CD8+ TEMRA. This clonotype appeared once. Its antigen is currently unknown. This CDR3 contains 11 residues. The germline V and J ends were trimmed by 7 bases and 4 bases, with 5 bases remaining between them. Germline V gene data show CDR1 as SGHDN and CDR2 as FVKESK. With random hexamers, 0.5 to 1 ug RNA was reverse transcribed. The TCR beta CDR3 was amplified by immunoSEQ multiplex PCR across 54 Vbeta, 13 Jbeta. TCRdb recomputed calls from the immunoSEQ multiplex PCR reads with MiXCR, one row per CDR3 protein. The table includes about 200,000 distinct CDR3 sequences, 85% to 95% detected once.

The source of this sequence is a human donor with multiple sclerosis. The sequencing input was CD4+ T cells from PBMCs. The chain links TRBV14 to TRBJ1-3; D not certain. This CDR3 reads CASNGGNTIYF. The CDR3 DNA follows: TGTGCCAGCAACGGGGGAAACACCATATATTTT.